This T cell receptor beta chain was sequenced during a study of blood T cell repertoires in COVID-19. In the study overall: COVID-19 samples from acute and convalescent phases originated in the United States, Italy and Spain. In each case, the material was cDNA or gDNA derived from T cells, B-cell-depleted T cells, or PBMCs.

Authors' processing steps: The authors estimated nucleated cell counts from reference gene primer amplification. The method was immunoSEQ multiplex PCR; TCRdb's version includes in-frame clones alone and lacks a portion of them. The V and J calls and clone size are taken from that table; D and trimming were inferred from the DNA. The sample holds roughly 70,000 clones, roughly 80% seen once. Between the trimmed V and J ends, which lost 6 bases and 4 bases, there was a span of 15 bases. Germline V lookup: CDR1 GTSNPN, CDR2 SVGIG (reference sequence). The CDR3 length is 13 residues. About this clone itself: Other DNA sequences in the sample encode the same CDR3.

Recruited during active infection, patients (from Seattle) were subsequently followed longitudinally. This chain joins TRBV30 and TRBJ1-2, with D possibly TRBD1 on 6 matching bases. Sequenced input: peripheral blood. The TCR sequence derives from a man in his sixties or seventies with COVID-19, enrolled during active disease. CDR3 in amino acids: CACNRDRPYGYTF. In nucleotides, the CDR3 is TGTGCCTGTAACAGGGATCGACCCTATGGCTACACCTTC.